This is a list of T cell receptor beta chains from one sample in a study of T-cell memory formation after mild COVID-19. A single record per CDR3 protein comes from TCRdb applying MiXCR to the 5' RACE reads. Here the sample spans about 500,000 distinct CDR3 sequences, roughly 22% being singletons. Sequenced sample: PBMCs or a T cell subset sorted from them (not recorded which). These receptors were taken from an adult woman who had mild COVID-19 (a few samples of this study predate the infection). Cell type and time point are not known. The CDR3 runs from the conserved cysteine through the conserved F or W. Each record gives: J gene, V gene, D gene, clone size, CDR3 DNA, CDR3 protein. A D gene is named only where the DNA matches it firmly. Some rows mark clone size as missing; the rest say once, few, many or name a class of expanded clone.

j_gene: TRBJ2-7
v_gene: TRBV12-5
d_gene: TRBD1
abundance: -
CDR3nt: TGTGCTAGTGGTTTGCCCCAGGGGGCCGACTACGAGCAGTACTTC
CDR3aa: CASGLPQGADYEQYF

j_gene: TRBJ1-3
v_gene: TRBV7-3
d_gene: -
abundance: -
CDR3nt: TGTGCCAGCAAGGATAGTGGAAACACCATATATTTT
CDR3aa: CASKDSGNTIYF

j_gene: TRBJ2-5
v_gene: TRBV5-5
d_gene: TRBD1
abundance: few
CDR3nt: TGTGCCAGCAGCGTTTCCCTGGGACAGGGGGCCGGGGAGACCCAGTACTTC
CDR3aa: CASSVSLGQGAGETQYF

j_gene: TRBJ2-5
v_gene: TRBV10-3
d_gene: TRBD2
abundance: few
CDR3nt: TGTGCCATCGGGGGATCTAGCGGGAGGATAGAGACCCAGTACTTC
CDR3aa: CAIGGSSGRIETQYF

j_gene: TRBJ2-3
v_gene: TRBV7-2
d_gene: -
abundance: few
CDR3nt: TGTGCCAGCAGCTTAGAACCCAGAGTTACAGATACGCAGTATTTT
CDR3aa: CASSLEPRVTDTQYF

j_gene: TRBJ2-1
v_gene: TRBV7-2
d_gene: TRBD1
abundance: few
CDR3nt: TGTGCCAGCAGCCCTACGCGGACAGGGTGGAATGAGCAGTTCTTC
CDR3aa: CASSPTRTGWNEQFF

j_gene: TRBJ2-1
v_gene: TRBV6-2/TRBV6-3
d_gene: TRBD2
abundance: -
CDR3nt: TGTGCCAGCAGTTACAGAAATAGCGGGAGTTTTGGGGGTCGGCAGTTCTTC
CDR3aa: CASSYRNSGSFGGRQFF

j_gene: TRBJ1-5
v_gene: TRBV19
d_gene: TRBD1
abundance: -
CDR3nt: TGTGCCAGTAGTCCCCGTACAGGGGCCATAAGCAATCAGCCCCAGCATTTT
CDR3aa: CASSPRTGAISNQPQHF

j_gene: TRBJ2-5
v_gene: TRBV5-1
d_gene: TRBD2
abundance: -
CDR3nt: TGCGCCAGCAGCTTGGCACTAGCGGGGGGGCCGGATCAAGAGACCCAGTACTTC
CDR3aa: CASSLALAGGPDQETQYF

j_gene: TRBJ2-5
v_gene: TRBV12-3/TRBV12-4
d_gene: TRBD2
abundance: few
CDR3nt: TGTGCCAGCAGTGTGACTAGCGGGGGGATGTCCCAAGAGACCCAGTACTTC
CDR3aa: CASSVTSGGMSQETQYF

j_gene: TRBJ2-1
v_gene: TRBV9
d_gene: -
abundance: -
CDR3nt: TGTGCCAGCAGCGAAGGGGATAGCGGCTTCCATGAGCAGTTCTTC
CDR3aa: CASSEGDSGFHEQFF

j_gene: TRBJ2-7
v_gene: TRBV9
d_gene: -
abundance: -
CDR3nt: TGTGCCAGCAGCGGGACAGATTACGAGCAGTACTTC
CDR3aa: CASSGTDYEQYF

j_gene: TRBJ2-3
v_gene: TRBV5-5
d_gene: -
abundance: -
CDR3nt: TGTGCCAGCAGCCCGGGACGGCTAATCACAGATACGCAGTATTTT
CDR3aa: CASSPGRLITDTQYF

j_gene: TRBJ1-2
v_gene: TRBV9
d_gene: TRBD1
abundance: -
CDR3nt: TGTGCCAGCAGCGTTGGGACAGGAGATGGCTACACCTTC
CDR3aa: CASSVGTGDGYTF

j_gene: TRBJ1-2
v_gene: TRBV29-1
d_gene: -
abundance: few
CDR3nt: TGCAGCGTTGAAGTGCAGGATACCAACTATGGCTACACCTTC
CDR3aa: CSVEVQDTNYGYTF

j_gene: TRBJ2-7
v_gene: TRBV4-2
d_gene: -
abundance: many
CDR3nt: TGTGCCAGCAGCCAAGATTGGCCGGGGGCGGCCTCCTACGAGCAGTACTTC
CDR3aa: CASSQDWPGAASYEQYF

j_gene: TRBJ2-2
v_gene: TRBV12-3/TRBV12-4
d_gene: -
abundance: -
CDR3nt: TGTGCCAGCAGCATGTTCGGGGAGCTGTTTTTT
CDR3aa: CASSMFGELFF

j_gene: TRBJ2-1
v_gene: TRBV6-5
d_gene: -
abundance: -
CDR3nt: TGTGCCAGCAGTTACTTTGGGAGCTCCTACAATGAGCAGTTCTTC
CDR3aa: CASSYFGSSYNEQFF

j_gene: TRBJ2-3
v_gene: TRBV28
d_gene: -
abundance: few
CDR3nt: TGTGCCAGCAGCCCCGGGACACACACTAGCACAGATACGCAGTATTTT
CDR3aa: CASSPGTHTSTDTQYF

j_gene: TRBJ2-7
v_gene: TRBV29-1
d_gene: TRBD2
abundance: few
CDR3nt: TGCAGCGGTGGACTAGATCACTACGAGCAGTACTTC
CDR3aa: CSGGLDHYEQYF

j_gene: TRBJ2-2
v_gene: TRBV5-8
d_gene: -
abundance: few
CDR3nt: TGTGCCAGCAGCTTGGGGCCAGGCGATTACACCGGGGAGCTGTTTTTT
CDR3aa: CASSLGPGDYTGELFF

j_gene: TRBJ2-3
v_gene: TRBV11-2
d_gene: -
abundance: -
CDR3nt: TGTGCCAGCAGGCCGGCTAGCACAGATACGCAGTATTTT
CDR3aa: CASRPASTDTQYF

j_gene: TRBJ2-3
v_gene: TRBV15
d_gene: -
abundance: -
CDR3nt: TGTGCCACCTCTGGGTCAGCCGATACGCAGTATTTT
CDR3aa: CATSGSADTQYF

j_gene: TRBJ2-7
v_gene: TRBV12-3/TRBV12-4
d_gene: TRBD1
abundance: few
CDR3nt: TGTGCCAGCAGAAGATCCGGGACAGGGGGCCTCTACGAGCAGTACTTC
CDR3aa: CASRRSGTGGLYEQYF

j_gene: TRBJ1-5
v_gene: TRBV27
d_gene: -
abundance: -
CDR3nt: -
CDR3aa: CASSFLADYSNQPQHF

j_gene: TRBJ1-1
v_gene: TRBV19
d_gene: -
abundance: -
CDR3nt: TGTGCCACCAAGAAGAACACTGAAGCTTTCTTT
CDR3aa: CATKKNTEAFF

j_gene: TRBJ1-4
v_gene: TRBV12-5
d_gene: TRBD1
abundance: -
CDR3nt: TGTGCTAGTGCCGACAGGGGAACTAATGAAAAACTGTTTTTT
CDR3aa: CASADRGTNEKLFF

j_gene: TRBJ2-7
v_gene: TRBV29-1
d_gene: -
abundance: -
CDR3nt: TGCAGCGTTGTTCCAGGGGGGCGGCCTAACGAGCAGTACTTC
CDR3aa: CSVVPGGRPNEQYF

j_gene: TRBJ2-7
v_gene: TRBV20-1
d_gene: -
abundance: -
CDR3nt: TGCAGTGCTAGATCTCAGGATATTGCCTACGAGCAGTACTTC
CDR3aa: CSARSQDIAYEQYF

j_gene: TRBJ2-5
v_gene: TRBV7-9
d_gene: TRBD2
abundance: few
CDR3nt: TGTGCCAGCAGCCAGAGCGGGACTCAAGAGACCCAGTACTTC
CDR3aa: CASSQSGTQETQYF

j_gene: TRBJ2-3
v_gene: TRBV24-1
d_gene: -
abundance: -
CDR3nt: TGTGCCACCAGCAGCACAGATACGCAGTATTTT
CDR3aa: CATSSTDTQYF

j_gene: TRBJ1-1
v_gene: TRBV5-1
d_gene: TRBD1
abundance: few
CDR3nt: TGCGCCAGCAGCTTCATAGGGGGCCTGAACACTGAAGCTTTCTTT
CDR3aa: CASSFIGGLNTEAFF